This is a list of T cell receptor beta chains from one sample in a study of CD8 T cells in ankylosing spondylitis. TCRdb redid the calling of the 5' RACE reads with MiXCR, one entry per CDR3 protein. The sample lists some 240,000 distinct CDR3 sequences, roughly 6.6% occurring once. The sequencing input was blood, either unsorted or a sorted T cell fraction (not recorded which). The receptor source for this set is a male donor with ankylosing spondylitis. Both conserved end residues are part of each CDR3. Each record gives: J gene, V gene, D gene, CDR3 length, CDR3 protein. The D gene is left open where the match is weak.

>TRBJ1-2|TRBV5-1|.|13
CASSLRVVDGYTF
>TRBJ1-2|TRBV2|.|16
CASTDQWDQRSYGYTF
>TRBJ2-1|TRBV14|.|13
CASSQLSYNEQFF
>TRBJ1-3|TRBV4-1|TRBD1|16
CASSQDTRGLGNTIYF
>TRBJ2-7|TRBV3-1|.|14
CASSQVSLYEEQYF
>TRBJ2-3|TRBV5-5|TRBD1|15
CASSSTGGYTDTQYF
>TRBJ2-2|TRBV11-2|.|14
CASSFFWGDGELFF
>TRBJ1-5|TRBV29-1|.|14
CSVFGQYSNQPQHF
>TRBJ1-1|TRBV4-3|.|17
CASSPTSSSWVNTEAFF
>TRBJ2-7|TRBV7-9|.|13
CASRVESSYEQYF
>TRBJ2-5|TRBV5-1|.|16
CASSPMAMGGQETQYF
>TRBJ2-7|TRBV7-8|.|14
CASSARTPPYEQYF
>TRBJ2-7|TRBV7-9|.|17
CASSLFGNTDFSYEQYF
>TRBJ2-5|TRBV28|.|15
CASSFGEDWTETQYF
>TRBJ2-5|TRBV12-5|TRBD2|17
CASGLRLAGGYQETQYF
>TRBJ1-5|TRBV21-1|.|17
CASSKGSPGKSNQPQHF
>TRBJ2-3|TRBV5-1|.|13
CASSGDSTDTQYF
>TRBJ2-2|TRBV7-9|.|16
CASSPVLRENTGELFF
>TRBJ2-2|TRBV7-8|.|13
CASATVITGELFF
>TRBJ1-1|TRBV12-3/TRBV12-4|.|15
CASSSGLSGITEAFF
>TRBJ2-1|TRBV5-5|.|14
CASSLGPQEDEQFF
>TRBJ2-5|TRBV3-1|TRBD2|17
CASSQVSGGLLRETQYF
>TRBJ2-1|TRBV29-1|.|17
CSVEEARRQSSYNEQFF
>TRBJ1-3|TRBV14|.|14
CASSQMGSGNTIYF
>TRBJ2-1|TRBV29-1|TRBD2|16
CSGSGLAGGPYNEQFF
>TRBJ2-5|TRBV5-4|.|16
CASSYKRERSGETQYF
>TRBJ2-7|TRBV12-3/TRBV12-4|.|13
CASSLSFSYEQYF
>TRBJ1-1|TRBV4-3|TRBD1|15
CASSLDRDGTTEAFF
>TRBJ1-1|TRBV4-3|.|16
CASSQVPGSMNTEAFF
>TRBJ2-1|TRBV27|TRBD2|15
CASSLRLAAYNEQFF
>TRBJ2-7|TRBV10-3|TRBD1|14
CAISEGDRVYEQYF
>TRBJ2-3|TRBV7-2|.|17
CASSLADFPSSTDTQYF
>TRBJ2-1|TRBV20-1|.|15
CSAGFTGEAYNEQFF
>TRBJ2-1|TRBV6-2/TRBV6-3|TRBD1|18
CASRNLVQGFGPYNEQFF
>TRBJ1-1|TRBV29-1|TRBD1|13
CSVDQGARTEAFF
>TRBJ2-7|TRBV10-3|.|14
CAISGAGNSYEQYF
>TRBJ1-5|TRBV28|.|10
CASSGMIQHF
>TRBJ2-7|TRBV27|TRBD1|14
CASSFTGTGSEQYF
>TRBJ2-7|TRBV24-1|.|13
CATSDLGTGEQYF
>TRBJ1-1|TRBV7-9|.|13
CASSLVGRVEAFF
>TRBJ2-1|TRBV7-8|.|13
CASSLATHDEQFF
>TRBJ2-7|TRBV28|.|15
CASSPRELASYEQYF
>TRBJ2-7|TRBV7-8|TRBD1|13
CASSTGDSYEQYF
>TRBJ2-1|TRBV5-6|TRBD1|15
CASSKGQHPYNEQFF
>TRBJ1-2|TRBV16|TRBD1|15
CASSLRLGDRASYTF
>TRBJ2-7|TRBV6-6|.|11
CASSYHSEQYF
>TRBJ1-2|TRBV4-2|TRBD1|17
CASSPLYSGQGLGGYTF
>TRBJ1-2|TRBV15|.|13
CATSGGAVYGYTF
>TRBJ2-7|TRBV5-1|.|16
CASSFDPRSGVYEQYF
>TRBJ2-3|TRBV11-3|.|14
CASSPSGSTDTQYF
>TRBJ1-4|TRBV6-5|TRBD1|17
CASSYAPRQGSFEKLFF
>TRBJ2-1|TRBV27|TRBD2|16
CASSPEAGGPYNEQFF
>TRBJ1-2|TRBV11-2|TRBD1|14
CASSLQTGNYGYTF
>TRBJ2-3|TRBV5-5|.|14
CASIGQKVTDTQYF
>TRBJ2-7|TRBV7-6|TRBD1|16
CASSLHPQGSTYEQYF